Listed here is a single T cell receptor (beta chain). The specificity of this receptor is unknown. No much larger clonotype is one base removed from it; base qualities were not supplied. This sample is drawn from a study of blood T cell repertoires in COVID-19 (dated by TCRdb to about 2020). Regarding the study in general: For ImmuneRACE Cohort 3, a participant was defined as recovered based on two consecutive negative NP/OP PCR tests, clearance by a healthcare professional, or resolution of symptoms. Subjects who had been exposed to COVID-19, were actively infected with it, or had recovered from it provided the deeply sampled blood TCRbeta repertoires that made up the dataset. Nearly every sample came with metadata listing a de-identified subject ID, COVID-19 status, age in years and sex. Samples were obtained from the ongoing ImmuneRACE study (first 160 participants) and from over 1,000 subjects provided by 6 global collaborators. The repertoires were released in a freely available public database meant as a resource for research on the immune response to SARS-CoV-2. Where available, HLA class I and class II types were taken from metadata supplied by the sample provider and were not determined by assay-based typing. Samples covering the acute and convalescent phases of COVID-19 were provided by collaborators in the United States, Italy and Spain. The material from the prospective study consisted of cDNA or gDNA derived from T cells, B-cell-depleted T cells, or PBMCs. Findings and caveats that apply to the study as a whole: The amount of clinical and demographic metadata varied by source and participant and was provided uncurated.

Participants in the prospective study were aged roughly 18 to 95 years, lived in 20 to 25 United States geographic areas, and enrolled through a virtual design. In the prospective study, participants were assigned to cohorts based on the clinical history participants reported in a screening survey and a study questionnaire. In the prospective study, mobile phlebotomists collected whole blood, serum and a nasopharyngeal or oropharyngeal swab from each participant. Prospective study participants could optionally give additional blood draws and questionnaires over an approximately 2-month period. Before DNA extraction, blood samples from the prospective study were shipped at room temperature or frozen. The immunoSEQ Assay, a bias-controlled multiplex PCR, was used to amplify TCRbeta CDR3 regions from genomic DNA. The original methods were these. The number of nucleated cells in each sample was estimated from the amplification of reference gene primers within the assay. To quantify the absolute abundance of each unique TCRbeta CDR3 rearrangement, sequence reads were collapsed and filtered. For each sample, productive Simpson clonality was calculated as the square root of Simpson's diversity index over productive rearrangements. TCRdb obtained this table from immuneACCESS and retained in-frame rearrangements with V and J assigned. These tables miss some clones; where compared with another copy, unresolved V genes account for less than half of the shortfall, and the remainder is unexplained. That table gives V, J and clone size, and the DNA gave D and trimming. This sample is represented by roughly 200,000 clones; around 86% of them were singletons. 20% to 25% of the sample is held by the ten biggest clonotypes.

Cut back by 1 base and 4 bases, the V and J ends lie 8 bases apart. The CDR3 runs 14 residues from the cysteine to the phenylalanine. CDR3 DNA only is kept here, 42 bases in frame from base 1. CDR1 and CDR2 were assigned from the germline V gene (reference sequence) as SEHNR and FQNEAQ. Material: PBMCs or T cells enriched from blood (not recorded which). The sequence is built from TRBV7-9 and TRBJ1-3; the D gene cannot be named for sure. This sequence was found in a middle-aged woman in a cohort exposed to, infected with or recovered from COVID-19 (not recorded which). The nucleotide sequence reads TGTGCCAGCAGCTTAGACCAAGCGGGAAACACCATATATTTT. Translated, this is CASSLDQAGNTIYF.